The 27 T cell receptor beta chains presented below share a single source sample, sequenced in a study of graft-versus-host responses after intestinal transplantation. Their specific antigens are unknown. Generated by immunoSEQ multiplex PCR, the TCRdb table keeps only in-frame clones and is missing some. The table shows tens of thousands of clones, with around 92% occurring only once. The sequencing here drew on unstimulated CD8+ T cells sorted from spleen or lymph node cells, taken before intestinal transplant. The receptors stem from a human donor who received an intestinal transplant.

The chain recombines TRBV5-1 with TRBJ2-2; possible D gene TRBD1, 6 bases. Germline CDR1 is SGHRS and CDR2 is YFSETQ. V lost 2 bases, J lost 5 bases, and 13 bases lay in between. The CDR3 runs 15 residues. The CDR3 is CASSLKTGWTGELFF. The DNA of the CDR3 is TGCGCCAGCAGCTTAAAAACAGGGTGGACCGGGGAGCTGTTTTTT.

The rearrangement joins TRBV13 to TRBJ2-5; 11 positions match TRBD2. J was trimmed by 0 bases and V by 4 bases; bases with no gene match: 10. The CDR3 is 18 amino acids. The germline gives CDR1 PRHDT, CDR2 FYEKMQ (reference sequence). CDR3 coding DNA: TGTGCCAGCAGCTCGCCGGGACTAGCGGAGGTGTACCAAGAGACCCAGTACTTC. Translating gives CASSSPGLAEVYQETQYF.

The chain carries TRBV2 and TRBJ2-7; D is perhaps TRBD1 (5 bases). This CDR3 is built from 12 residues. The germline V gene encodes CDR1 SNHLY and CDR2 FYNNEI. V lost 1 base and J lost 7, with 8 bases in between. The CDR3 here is CASSEGGWEQYF. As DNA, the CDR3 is TGTGCCAGCAGTGAAGGGGGCTGGGAGCAGTACTTC.

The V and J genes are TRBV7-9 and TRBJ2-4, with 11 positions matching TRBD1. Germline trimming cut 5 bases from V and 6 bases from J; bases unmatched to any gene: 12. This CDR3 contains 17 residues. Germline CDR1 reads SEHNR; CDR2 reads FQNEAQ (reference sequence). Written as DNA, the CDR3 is TGTGCCAGCAGCCCGGGACAGGGGGAATCGCCGGGAAACATTCAGTACTTC. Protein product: CASSPGQGESPGNIQYF.

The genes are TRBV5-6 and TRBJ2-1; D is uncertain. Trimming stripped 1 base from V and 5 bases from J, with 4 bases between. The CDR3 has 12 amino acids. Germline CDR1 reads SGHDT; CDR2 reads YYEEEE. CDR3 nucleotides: TGTGCCAGCAGCTTGCAGGACAATGAGCAGTTCTTC. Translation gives CASSLQDNEQFF.

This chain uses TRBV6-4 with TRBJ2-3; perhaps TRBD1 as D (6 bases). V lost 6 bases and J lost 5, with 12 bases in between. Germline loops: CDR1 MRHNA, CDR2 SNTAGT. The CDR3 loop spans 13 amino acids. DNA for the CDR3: TGTGCCAGCAGCAAACAGGGTAAAGATACGCAGTATTTT. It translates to CASSKQGKDTQYF.

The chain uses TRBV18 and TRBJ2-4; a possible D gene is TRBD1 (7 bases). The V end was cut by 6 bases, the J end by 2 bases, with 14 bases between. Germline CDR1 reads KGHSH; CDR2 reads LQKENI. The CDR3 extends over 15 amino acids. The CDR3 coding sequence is TGTGCCAGCTCCCCAGGGGGGAAGACCAAAAACATTCAGTACTTC. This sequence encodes CASSPGGKTKNIQYF.

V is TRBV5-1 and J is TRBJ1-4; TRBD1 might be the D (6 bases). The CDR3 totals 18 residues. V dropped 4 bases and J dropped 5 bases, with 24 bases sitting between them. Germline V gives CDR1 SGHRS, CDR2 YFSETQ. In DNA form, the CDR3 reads TGCGCCAGCAGCCCGAGGGGGGAGGGCCGAACCGAAAATGAAAAACTGTTTTTT. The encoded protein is CASSPRGEGRTENEKLFF.

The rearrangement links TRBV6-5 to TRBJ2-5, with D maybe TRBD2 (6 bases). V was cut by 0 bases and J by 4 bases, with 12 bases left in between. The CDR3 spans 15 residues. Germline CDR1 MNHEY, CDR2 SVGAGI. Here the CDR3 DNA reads TGTGCCAGCAGTTACTCACGGGGACTGGGAGAGACCCAGTACTTC. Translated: CASSYSRGLGETQYF.

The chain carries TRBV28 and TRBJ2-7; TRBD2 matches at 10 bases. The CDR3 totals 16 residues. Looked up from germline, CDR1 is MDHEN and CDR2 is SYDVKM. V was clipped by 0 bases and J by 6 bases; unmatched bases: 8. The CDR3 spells CASSLCLGLAVCEQYF. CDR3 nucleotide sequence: TGTGCCAGCAGTTTATGCCTCGGACTAGCGGTGTGCGAGCAGTACTTC.

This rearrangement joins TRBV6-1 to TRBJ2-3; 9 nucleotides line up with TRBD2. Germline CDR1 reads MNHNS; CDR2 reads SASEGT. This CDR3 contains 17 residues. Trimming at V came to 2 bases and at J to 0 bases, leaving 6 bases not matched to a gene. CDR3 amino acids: CASSELAGTPSTDTQYF. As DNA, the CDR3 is TGTGCCAGCAGTGAACTAGCGGGAACTCCAAGCACAGATACGCAGTATTTT.

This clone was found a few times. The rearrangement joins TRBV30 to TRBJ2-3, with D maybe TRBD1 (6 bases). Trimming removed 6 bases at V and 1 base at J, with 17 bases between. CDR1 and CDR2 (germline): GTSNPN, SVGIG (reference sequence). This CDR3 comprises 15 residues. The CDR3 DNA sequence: TGTGCCTGCGGGGTGGGGGCCGCTGGCACAGATACGCAGTATTTT. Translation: CACGVGAAGTDTQYF.

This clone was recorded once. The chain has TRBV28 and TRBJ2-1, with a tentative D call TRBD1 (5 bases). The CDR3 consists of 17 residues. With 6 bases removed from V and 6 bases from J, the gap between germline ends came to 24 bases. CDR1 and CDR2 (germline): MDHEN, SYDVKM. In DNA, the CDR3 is TGTGCCAGCAGCCTCTTCGACGAGTCCAGGGATCTCAATGAGCAGTTCTTC. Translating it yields CASSLFDESRDLNEQFF. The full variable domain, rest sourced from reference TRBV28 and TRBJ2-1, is DVKVTQSSRYLVKRTGEKVFLECVQDMDHENMFWYRQDPGLGLRLIYFSYDVKMKEKGDIPEGYSVSREKKERFSLILESASTNQTSMYLCASSLFDESRDLNEQFFGPGTRLTVL.

The CDR3 nucleotides read TGTGCCAGCAGTTTCAGGGGGCCCGACCACGAGCAGTACTTC. It yields the protein CASSFRGPDHEQYF. The genes are TRBV27 and TRBJ2-7, with 8 nucleotides matching TRBD1. With V trimmed by 3 bases and J by 5 bases, 6 bases remained unmatched. CDR1 and CDR2 from the germline V gene are MNHEY and SMNVEV (reference sequence). This CDR3 comprises 14 residues.

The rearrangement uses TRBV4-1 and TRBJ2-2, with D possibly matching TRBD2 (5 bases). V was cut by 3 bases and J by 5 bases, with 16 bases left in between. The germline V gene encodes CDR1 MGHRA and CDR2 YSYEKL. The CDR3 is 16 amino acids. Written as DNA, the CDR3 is TGCGCCAGCAGCCAGTTTCATAGGAGAGGGACCGGGGAGCTGTTTTTT. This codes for CASSQFHRRGTGELFF.

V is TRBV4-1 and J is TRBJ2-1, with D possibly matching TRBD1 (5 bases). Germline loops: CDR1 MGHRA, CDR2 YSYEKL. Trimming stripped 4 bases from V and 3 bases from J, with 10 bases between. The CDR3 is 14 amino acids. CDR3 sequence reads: CASSPWTFYNEQFF. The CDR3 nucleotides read TGCGCCAGCAGCCCATGGACATTCTACAATGAGCAGTTCTTC.

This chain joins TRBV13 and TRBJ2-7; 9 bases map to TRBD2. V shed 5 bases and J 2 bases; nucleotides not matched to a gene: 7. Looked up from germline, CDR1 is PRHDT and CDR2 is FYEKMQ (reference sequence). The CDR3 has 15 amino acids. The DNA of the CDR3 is TGTGCCAGCAGCCCCGGGAGCGGGAGGACCTACGAGCAGTACTTC. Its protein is CASSPGSGRTYEQYF.

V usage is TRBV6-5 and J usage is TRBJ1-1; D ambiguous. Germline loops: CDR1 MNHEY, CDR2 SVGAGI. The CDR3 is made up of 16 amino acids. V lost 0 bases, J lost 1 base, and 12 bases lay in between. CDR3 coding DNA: TGTGCCAGCAGTTACTCGTGGAGGGAAGGGAACACTGAAGCTTTCTTT. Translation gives CASSYSWREGNTEAFF.

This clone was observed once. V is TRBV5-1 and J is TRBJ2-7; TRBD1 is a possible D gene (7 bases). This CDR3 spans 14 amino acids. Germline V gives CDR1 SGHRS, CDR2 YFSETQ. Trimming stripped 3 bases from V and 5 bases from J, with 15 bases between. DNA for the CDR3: TGCGCCAGCAGCTCTGACAGGGAGGTGGACGAGCAGTACTTC. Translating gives CASSSDREVDEQYF. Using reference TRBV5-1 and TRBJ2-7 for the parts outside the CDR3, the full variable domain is KAGVTQTPRYLIKTRGQQVTLSCSPISGHRSVSWYQQTPGQGLQFLFEYFSETQRNKGNFPGRFSGRQFSNSRSEMNVSTLELGDSALYLCASSSDREVDEQYFGPGTRLTVT.

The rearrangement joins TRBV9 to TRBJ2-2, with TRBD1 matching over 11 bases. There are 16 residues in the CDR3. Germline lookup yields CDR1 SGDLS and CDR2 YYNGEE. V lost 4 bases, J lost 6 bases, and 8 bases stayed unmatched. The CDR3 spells CASSSRTGGWAGELFF. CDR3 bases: TGTGCCAGCAGCTCCCGGACAGGGGGCTGGGCCGGGGAGCTGTTTTTT. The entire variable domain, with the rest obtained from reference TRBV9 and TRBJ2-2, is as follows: DSGVTQTPKHLITATGQRVTLRCSPRSGDLSVYWYQQSLDQGLQFLIQYYNGEERAKGNILERFSAQQFPDLHSELNLSSLELGDSALYFCASSSRTGGWAGELFFGEGSRLTVL.

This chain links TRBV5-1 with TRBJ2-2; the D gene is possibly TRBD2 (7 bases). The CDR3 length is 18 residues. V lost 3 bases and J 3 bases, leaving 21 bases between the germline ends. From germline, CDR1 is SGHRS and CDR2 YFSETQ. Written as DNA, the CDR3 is TGCGCCAGCAGCTCCCGAGAAGGGGGGGCGCGGGACACCGGGGAGCTGTTTTTT. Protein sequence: CASSSREGGARDTGELFF. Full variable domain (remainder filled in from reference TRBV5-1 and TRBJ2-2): KAGVTQTPRYLIKTRGQQVTLSCSPISGHRSVSWYQQTPGQGLQFLFEYFSETQRNKGNFPGRFSGRQFSNSRSEMNVSTLELGDSALYLCASSSREGGARDTGELFFGEGSRLTVL.

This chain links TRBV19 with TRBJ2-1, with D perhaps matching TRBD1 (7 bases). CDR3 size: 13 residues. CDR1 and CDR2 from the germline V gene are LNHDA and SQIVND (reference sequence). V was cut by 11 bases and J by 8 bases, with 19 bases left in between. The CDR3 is CASKIQGGHEQFF. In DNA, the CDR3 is TGTGCCTCAAAAATCCAGGGGGGCCATGAGCAGTTCTTC.

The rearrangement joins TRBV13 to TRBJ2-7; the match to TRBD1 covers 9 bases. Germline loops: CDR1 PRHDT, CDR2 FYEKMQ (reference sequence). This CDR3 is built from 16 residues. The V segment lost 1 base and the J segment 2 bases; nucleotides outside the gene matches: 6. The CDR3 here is CASSLVGTGRPYEQYF. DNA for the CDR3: TGTGCCAGCAGCTTAGTAGGGACAGGGAGGCCCTACGAGCAGTACTTC.

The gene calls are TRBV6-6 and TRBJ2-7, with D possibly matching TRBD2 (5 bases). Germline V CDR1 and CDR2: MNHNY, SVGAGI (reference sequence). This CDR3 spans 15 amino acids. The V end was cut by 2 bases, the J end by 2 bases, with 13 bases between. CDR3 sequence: CASSYPSDYTYEQYF. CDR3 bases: TGTGCCAGCAGTTACCCGAGCGACTATACCTACGAGCAGTACTTC.

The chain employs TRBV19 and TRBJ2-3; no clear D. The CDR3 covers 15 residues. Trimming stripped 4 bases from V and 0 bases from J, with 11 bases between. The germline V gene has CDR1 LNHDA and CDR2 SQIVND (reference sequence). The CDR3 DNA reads TGTGCCAGTAGTACAACACCTGTGAGCACAGATACGCAGTATTTT. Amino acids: CASSTTPVSTDTQYF.

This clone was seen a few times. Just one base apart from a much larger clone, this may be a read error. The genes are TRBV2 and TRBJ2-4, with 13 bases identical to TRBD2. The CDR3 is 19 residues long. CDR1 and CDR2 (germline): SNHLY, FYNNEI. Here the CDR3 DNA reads TGTGCCAGCAGGGAAGGGGGGCCACTAGCGGGGGGGCTCAAAAACATTCAGTACTTC. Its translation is CASREGGPLAGGLKNIQYF.

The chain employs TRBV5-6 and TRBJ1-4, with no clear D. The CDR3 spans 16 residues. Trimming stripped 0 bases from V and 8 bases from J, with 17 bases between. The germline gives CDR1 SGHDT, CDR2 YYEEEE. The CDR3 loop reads CASSLGAGLRTEKLFF. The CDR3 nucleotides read TGTGCCAGCAGCTTGGGGGCAGGCCTCCGAACCGAAAAACTGTTTTTT.